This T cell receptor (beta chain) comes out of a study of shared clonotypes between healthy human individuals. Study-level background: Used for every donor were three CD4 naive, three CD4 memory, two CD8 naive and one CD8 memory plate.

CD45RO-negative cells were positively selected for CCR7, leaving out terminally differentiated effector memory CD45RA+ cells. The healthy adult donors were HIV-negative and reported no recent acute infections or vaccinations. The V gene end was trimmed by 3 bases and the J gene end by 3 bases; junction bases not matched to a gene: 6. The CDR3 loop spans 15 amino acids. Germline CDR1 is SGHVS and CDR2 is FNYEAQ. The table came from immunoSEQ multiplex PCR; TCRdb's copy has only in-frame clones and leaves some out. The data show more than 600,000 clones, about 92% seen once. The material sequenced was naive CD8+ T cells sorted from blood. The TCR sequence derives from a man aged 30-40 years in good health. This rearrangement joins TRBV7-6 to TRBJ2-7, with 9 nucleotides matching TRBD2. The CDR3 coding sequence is TGTGCCAGCAGCTTGGAGCTAGCGGGGATCTACGAGCAGTACTTC. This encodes CASSLELAGIYEQYF.